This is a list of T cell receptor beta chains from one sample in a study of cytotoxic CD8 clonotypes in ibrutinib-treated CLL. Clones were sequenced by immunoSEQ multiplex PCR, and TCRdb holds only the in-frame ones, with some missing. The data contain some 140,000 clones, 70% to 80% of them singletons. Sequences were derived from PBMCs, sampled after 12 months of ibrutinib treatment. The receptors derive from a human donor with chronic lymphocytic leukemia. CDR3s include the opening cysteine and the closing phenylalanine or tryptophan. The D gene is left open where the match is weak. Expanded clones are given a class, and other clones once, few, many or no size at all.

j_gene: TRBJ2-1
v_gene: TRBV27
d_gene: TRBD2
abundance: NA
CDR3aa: CASSFGTSSYNEQFF
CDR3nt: TGTGCCAGCAGTTTTGGGACTAGCTCCTACAATGAGCAGTTCTTC

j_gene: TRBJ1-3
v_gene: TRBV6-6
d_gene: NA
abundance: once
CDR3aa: CASSYEGSGNTIYF
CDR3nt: TGTGCCAGCAGTTATGAAGGCTCTGGAAACACCATATATTTT

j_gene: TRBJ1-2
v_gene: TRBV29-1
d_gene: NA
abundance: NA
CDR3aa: CSVRVGPVNYGYTF
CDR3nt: TGCAGCGTTAGGGTAGGACCAGTCAACTATGGCTACACCTTC

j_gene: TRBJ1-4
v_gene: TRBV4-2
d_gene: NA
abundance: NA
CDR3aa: CASSQDVFGAGEKLFF
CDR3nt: TGTGCCAGCAGCCAAGATGTTTTCGGGGCGGGGGAAAAACTGTTTTTT

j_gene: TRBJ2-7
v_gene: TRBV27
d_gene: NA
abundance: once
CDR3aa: CATREEAAYEQYF
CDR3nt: TGTGCTACTCGTGAGGAGGCGGCCTACGAGCAGTACTTC

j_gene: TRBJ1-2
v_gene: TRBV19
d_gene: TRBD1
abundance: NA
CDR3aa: CASRKTGRNYGYTF
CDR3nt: TGTGCCAGTAGAAAGACAGGGAGGAACTATGGCTACACCTTC

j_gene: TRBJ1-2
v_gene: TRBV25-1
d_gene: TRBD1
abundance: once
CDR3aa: CASSDTGNRGNFNYGYTF
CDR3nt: TGTGCCAGCAGTGATACCGGGAACAGGGGGAACTTTAACTATGGCTACACCTTC

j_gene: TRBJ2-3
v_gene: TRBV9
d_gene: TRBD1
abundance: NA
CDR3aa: CASSKGDRASTDTQYF
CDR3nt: TGTGCCAGCAGCAAAGGGGACAGGGCCTCCACAGATACGCAGTATTTT

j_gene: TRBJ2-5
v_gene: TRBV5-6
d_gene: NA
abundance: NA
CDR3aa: CASSLAGGTVQETQYF
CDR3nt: TGTGCCAGCAGCTTGGCCGGGGGGACAGTACAAGAGACCCAGTACTTC

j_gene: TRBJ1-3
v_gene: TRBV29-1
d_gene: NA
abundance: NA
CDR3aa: CSGADSSGNTIYF
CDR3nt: TGCAGCGGAGCGGACAGCTCTGGAAACACCATATATTTT

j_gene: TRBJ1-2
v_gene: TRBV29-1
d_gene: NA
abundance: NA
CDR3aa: CSVPTAYDHGYTF
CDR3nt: TGCAGCGTTCCAACTGCGTATGACCATGGCTACACCTTC

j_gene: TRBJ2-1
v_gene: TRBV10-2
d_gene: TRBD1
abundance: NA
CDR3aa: CASSVRQGAVGEQFF
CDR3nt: TGCGCCAGCAGTGTGCGGCAGGGGGCGGTTGGTGAGCAGTTCTTC

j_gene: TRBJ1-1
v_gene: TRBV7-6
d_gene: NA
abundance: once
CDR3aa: CASSRTTGNTEAFF
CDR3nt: TGTGCCAGCAGCCGAACGACAGGGAACACTGAAGCTTTCTTT

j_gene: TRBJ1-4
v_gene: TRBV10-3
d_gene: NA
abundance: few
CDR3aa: CAISESRGGGEKLFF
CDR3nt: TGTGCCATCAGTGAGTCGAGGGGGGGCGGTGAAAAACTGTTTTTT

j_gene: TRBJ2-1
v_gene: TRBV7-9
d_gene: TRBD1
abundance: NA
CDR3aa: CASSLEGNLGTGVNEQFF
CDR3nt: TGTGCCAGCAGCTTAGAGGGTAACCTGGGGACAGGAGTTAATGAGCAGTTCTTC

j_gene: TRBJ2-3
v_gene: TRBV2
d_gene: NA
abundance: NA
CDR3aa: CASSWDSRSDTQYF
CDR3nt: TGTGCCAGCAGTTGGGACTCCCGTTCTGATACGCAGTATTTT

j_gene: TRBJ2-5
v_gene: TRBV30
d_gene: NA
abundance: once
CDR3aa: CAWSVQGRDETQYF
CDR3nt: TGTGCCTGGAGTGTACAGGGACGTGATGAGACCCAGTACTTC

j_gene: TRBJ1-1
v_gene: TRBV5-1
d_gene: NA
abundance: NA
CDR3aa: CASSLVQENTEAFF
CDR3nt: TGCGCCAGCAGCTTGGTCCAGGAGAACACTGAAGCTTTCTTT

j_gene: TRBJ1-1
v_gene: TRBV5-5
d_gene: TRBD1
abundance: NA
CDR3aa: CASSLTGDWTEAFF
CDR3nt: TGTGCCAGCAGCCTGACAGGGGATTGGACTGAAGCTTTCTTT

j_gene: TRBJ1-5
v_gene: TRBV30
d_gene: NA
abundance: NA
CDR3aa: CAWKAGDNQPQHF
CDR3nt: TGTGCCTGGAAGGCGGGTGACAATCAGCCCCAGCATTTT

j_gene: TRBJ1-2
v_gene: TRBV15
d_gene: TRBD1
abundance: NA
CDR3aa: CATSRDWAGGANYGYTF
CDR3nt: TGTGCCACCAGCAGAGATTGGGCAGGGGGAGCTAACTATGGCTACACCTTC

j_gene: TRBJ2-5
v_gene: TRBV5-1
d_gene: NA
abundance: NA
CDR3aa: CASKLVRDRETQYF
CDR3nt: TGCGCCAGCAAATTGGTCAGGGATAGAGAGACCCAGTACTTC

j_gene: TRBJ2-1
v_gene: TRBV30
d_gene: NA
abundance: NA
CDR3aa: CAWTNTGRFHEQFF
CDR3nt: TGTGCCTGGACAAATACGGGGCGATTCCATGAGCAGTTCTTC

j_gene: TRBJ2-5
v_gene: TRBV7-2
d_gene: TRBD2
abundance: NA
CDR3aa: CASSPELAGGETQYF
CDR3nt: TGTGCCAGCAGCCCCGAACTAGCGGGAGGGGAGACCCAGTACTTC

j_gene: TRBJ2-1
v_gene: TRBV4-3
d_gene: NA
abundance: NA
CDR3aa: CASSQNPTTGSYNEQFF
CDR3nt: TGCGCCAGCAGCCAAAACCCTACTACGGGCTCCTACAATGAGCAGTTCTTC

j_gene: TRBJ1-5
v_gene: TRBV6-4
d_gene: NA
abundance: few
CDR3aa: CASSPNGFTNQPQHF
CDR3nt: TGTGCCAGCAGCCCAAACGGGTTTACCAATCAGCCCCAGCATTTT

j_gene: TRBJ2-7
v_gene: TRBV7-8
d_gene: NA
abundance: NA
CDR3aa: CASSSRGFFDEQYF
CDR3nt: TGTGCCAGCAGCTCAAGGGGTTTTTTCGACGAGCAGTACTTC

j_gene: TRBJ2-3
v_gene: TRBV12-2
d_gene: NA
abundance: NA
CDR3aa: CASRSRWAQWPDTQYF
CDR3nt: TGTGCAAGTCGCTCAAGGTGGGCCCAATGGCCAGATACGCAGTATTTT

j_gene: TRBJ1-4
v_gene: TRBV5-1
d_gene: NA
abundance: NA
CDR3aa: CASSTNTATNEKLFF
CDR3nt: TGCGCCAGCAGCACAAACACAGCAACTAATGAAAAACTGTTTTTT

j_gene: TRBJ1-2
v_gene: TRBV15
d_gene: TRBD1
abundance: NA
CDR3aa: CATSRDRDRDGYTF
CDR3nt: TGTGCCACCAGCAGGGACCGGGACAGGGATGGCTACACCTTC

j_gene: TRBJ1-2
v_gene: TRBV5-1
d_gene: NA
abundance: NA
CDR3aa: CASSLEGEHYGYTF
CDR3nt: TGCGCCAGCAGCTTGGAGGGGGAACATTATGGCTACACCTTC

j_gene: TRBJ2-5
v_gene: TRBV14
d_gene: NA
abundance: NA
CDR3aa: CASSLPAQETQYF
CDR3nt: TGTGCCAGCAGCCTCCCGGCCCAAGAGACCCAGTACTTC

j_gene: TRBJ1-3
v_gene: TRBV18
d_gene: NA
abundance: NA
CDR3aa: CASSPRQGPGNTIYF
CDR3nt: TGTGCCAGCTCACCACGGCAGGGCCCCGGAAACACCATATATTTT

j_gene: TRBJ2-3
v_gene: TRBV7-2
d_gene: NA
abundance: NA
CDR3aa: CASRRNMADTQYF
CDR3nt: TGTGCCAGCAGACGCAACATGGCAGATACGCAGTATTTT

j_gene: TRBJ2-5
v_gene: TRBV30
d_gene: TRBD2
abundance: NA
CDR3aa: CAWSPGTIETQYF
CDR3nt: TGTGCCTGGAGTCCCGGGACTATAGAGACCCAGTACTTC

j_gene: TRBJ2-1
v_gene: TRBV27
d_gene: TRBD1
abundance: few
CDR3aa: CASSLLLGQGPPDEQFF
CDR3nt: TGTGCCAGCAGTCTACTACTTGGACAGGGACCCCCAGATGAGCAGTTCTTC

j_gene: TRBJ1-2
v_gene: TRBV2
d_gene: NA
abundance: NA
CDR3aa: CASSPGSSNYGYTF
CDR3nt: TGTGCCAGCAGTCCAGGGAGCTCGAACTATGGCTACACCTTC

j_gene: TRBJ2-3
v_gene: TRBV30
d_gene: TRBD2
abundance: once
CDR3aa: CAWSVLAGTLDTQYF
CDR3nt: TGTGCCTGGAGTGTGTTAGCGGGAACGTTAGATACGCAGTATTTT

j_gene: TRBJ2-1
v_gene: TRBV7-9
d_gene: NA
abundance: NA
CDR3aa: CASSSRRGSYNEQFF
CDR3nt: TGTGCCAGCAGCTCAAGGAGGGGTTCCTACAATGAGCAGTTCTTC

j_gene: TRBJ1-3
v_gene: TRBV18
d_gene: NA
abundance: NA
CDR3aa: CASSPVSSLSGNTIYF
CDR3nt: TGTGCCAGCTCACCGGTTTCCTCGTTATCGGGAAACACCATATATTTT

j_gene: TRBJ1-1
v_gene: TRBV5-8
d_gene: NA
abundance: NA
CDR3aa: CASSLWGNTEAFF
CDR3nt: TGTGCCAGCAGCTTGTGGGGTAACACTGAAGCTTTCTTT

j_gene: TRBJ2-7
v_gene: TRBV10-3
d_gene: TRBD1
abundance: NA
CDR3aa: CAVRRQGHDEQYF
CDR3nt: TGTGCCGTAAGAAGACAGGGTCACGACGAGCAGTACTTC

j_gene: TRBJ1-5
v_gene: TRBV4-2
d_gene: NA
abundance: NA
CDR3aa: CASSQDRGNQPQHF
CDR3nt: TGTGCCAGCAGCCAAGATCGAGGCAATCAGCCCCAGCATTTT

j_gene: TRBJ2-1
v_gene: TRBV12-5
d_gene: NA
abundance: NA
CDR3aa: CASGLTGASGRDEQFF
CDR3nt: TGTGCTAGTGGTTTGACAGGGGCTAGCGGCCGGGATGAGCAGTTCTTC